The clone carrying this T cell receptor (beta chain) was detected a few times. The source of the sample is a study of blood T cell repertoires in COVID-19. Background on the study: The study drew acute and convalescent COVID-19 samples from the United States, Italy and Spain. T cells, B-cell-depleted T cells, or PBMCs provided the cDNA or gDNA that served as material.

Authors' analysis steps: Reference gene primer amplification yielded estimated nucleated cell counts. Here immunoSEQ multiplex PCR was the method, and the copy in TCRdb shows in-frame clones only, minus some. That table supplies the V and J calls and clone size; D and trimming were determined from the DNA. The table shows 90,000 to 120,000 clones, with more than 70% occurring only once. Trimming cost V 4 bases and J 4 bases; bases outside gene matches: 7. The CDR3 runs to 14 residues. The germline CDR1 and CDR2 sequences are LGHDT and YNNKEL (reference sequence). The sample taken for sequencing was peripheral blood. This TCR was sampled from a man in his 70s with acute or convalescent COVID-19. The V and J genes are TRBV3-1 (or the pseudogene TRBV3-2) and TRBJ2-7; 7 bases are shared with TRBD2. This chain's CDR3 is CASSRSVGRYEQYF. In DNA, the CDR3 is TGTGCCAGCAGCCGGAGCGTCGGGAGGTACGAGCAGTACTTC.